Listed here is a single T cell receptor beta chain. This clone was detected a few times. Its cognate antigen has yet to be identified. Base qualities are not provided; no much larger clone lies one nucleotide away. The data were taken from a study of beta chain features in type 1 diabetes (dated by TCRdb to 2016 to 2018). About the investigation overall: Mean age, gender distribution, total cell number and subset yield did not differ between patients and healthy donors. Whereas all 28 donors provided naive and central memory subsets, regulatory and stem cell-like memory subsets were isolated from just 8 patients and roughly eight healthy donors. Across all samples, about 110 million sorted cells were examined, and cell number per subset correlated strongly with RNA yield. The study compared TCRB repertoires of sorted circulating CD4+ T cell subsets between recently diagnosed type 1 diabetes patients and matched healthy donors.

The investigation overall reported the following: PCR might favor shorter templates, but patient and control samples were amplified and corrected together, so any skew would affect both groups equally. Because cDNA was sequenced instead of genomic DNA, activated cells with high expression could be over-represented, although the groups did not differ in activation or CD3 levels. Only small numbers of individuals were included in the HLA sub-analyses, which left unresolved whether HLA type had any influence on TCRB rearrangement. In all four CD4+ subsets, TCRB CDR3 length was moderately but significantly shorter in type 1 diabetes patients. The naive, central memory and regulatory TCRB repertoires appeared to resemble one another more closely among patients than among healthy donors. At VDJ recombination sites, type 1 diabetes patients had fewer insertions and more deleted nucleotides, which implies abnormalities in thymic rearrangement.

Spanning cysteine to phenylalanine, the CDR3 consists of 12 amino acids. This entry keeps only the CDR3 DNA: 36 bases, framed from base 1. Relative to germline, V is 4 bases shorter and J is 3 bases shorter, with 7 bases between their ends. CDR1 and CDR2, per the germline V gene, are SGHRS and YFSETQ. Each donor gave one peripheral blood draw, averaging about 100 mL, which was collected into heparinised tubes. Using a panel that included CD45RO, CCR7, CD25, CD127, CD95 and CD27, naive, central memory, regulatory and stem cell-like memory CD4+ T cells were sorted on a BD FACSAria II. Every sorted population had a purity above 98%. PBMCs were isolated right away by Lymphoprep density gradient centrifugation and were stained directly, without culture. Samples were stained and sorted in pairs, with one healthy donor and one patient per experiment, so that batch effects were minimized. The entire isolated RNA was reverse transcribed using the High Capacity cDNA Reverse Transcription Kit, and thus expressed TCRB transcripts were sequenced. Deep immunoSEQ sequencing was applied to naive, central memory and regulatory T cell samples, giving an average of roughly 3.5 million total reads per sample. After sorted cells were lysed in RLT buffer, RNA was extracted with DNase-treated RNeasy Micro or Mini kits, with the choice depending on cell number. To prevent cross-contamination, each cell subset was processed individually, whereas patient and healthy donor samples were processed jointly. Using the immunoSEQ multiplex PCR, TCRB sequences were amplified from cDNA into 87-bp fragments spanning the CDR3 region. Sequencing of the amplicons was performed on the Illumina HiSeq platform. The original methods were these. Synthetic template baselines were used to correct PCR bias computationally, reads within Hamming distance 2 were collapsed together, and singletons that could not be merged were discarded. Reads were aligned to IMGT to assign V, D and J genes, CDR3 length, and insertions or deletions at six rearrangement sites. Within each subset, clonotype counts were normalized to sorted cell number, after which true diversity and Gini coefficients were computed with the tcR R package. The overlap coefficient, calculated on TCRB nucleotide sequences, was used to quantify repertoire sharing. As a proxy for the pre-selection repertoire, out-of-frame TCRB sequences from naive cells were analyzed. The table comes from immuneACCESS by way of TCRdb, which keeps in-frame sequences with V and J called. Part of the clones is missing from these tables; in studies checked, under half for an unresolved V gene and the rest for unknown reasons. The V and J calls and the clone size are those of that table, but D and trimming were determined from the DNA. Here the sample has more than 300,000 clones; roughly 12% occur a single time. The ten largest account for approximately 0.015% of the sample.

The sequence was obtained from a man aged 18 to 30 in good health. This sequence uses TRBV5-1 and TRBJ1-1; tentative D gene TRBD1, with 5 bases matching. Sequenced material: naive CD4+ T cells from blood. The cell subset or site label for this specimen denotes: true naive CD4+ T cells. The CDR3 in this case is CASSRTYTEAFF. The nucleotide sequence reads TGCGCCAGCAGCAGGACATACACTGAAGCTTTCTTT.